What follows is one T cell receptor beta chain and its context. Its antigen is not yet known. Base qualities are missing; no much larger clone stands one base away. Counted from cysteine to phenylalanine, this CDR3 has 11 amino acids. Of all the DNA, just the CDR3 is kept, 33 bases in frame from base 1. The junction shows trimming of 0 bases on V and 4 bases on J, plus 4 bases between the germline ends. Based on the germline V gene (reference sequence), the CDR1 and CDR2 sequences are GTSNPN and SVGIG. Collaborating institutions collected whole blood in K2EDTA tubes following their own protocols. For TCRbeta analysis, collaborators shipped samples in one of three forms: frozen whole blood, isolated PBMCs, or DNA extracted from either of those sample types. The sample originates from a study of blood T cell repertoires in COVID-19 (dated by TCRdb to 2020 to 2021). Regarding the complete study: Samples from collaborators originated in the United States, Italy and Spain and spanned both the acute and convalescent phases of COVID-19. Where HLA class I and class II types were available, the types were taken from metadata supplied by the sample provider, not from assay-based typing. The prospective study material was composed of cDNA or gDNA derived from T cells, B-cell-depleted T cells, or PBMCs. Deeply sampled blood TCRbeta repertoires from subjects exposed to, actively infected with, or recovered from COVID-19 were included in the dataset. The samples were drawn from two sources: the first 160 participants of the ongoing ImmuneRACE study, and 1,000 to 1,500 subjects contributed by 6 global collaborators. The sample metadata nearly always contained a de-identified subject ID, COVID-19 status, age in years and sex. The repertoires were made available in a free public database intended to serve as a resource for research on the immune response to SARS-CoV-2. Summary of the overall study and its limitations: How much clinical and demographic metadata was included differed by source and by participant, and the metadata was provided uncurated.

The immunoSEQ Assay, a bias-controlled multiplex PCR, was used to amplify TCRbeta CDR3 regions from genomic DNA. Under the source paper's analysis protocol: The number of nucleated cells in each sample was estimated from the amplification of reference gene primers within the assay. To quantify the absolute abundance of each unique TCRbeta CDR3 rearrangement, sequence reads were collapsed and filtered. For each sample, productive Simpson clonality was calculated by taking the square root of Simpson's diversity index across productive rearrangements. The table was pulled from immuneACCESS by TCRdb, which kept in-frame rearrangements only. Such tables lose some clones; where checked, under half of the loss comes from unresolved V genes, and the rest has no known cause. V and J calls and clone size follow that table, whereas D and trimming were derived from the DNA. This sample gives about 160,000 clones in total; roughly 74% of them show up just once. Approximately 15% of the sample is in the top ten clones.

The source of this sequence is a woman older than 75 with acute or convalescent COVID-19. The chain is made from TRBV30 and TRBJ2-7, with the D gene uncertain. Sequences were obtained from peripheral blood. The DNA sequence is as follows: TGTGCCTGGAGTGTAGCTTACGAGCAGTACTTC. Translated, it gives CAWSVAYEQYF.